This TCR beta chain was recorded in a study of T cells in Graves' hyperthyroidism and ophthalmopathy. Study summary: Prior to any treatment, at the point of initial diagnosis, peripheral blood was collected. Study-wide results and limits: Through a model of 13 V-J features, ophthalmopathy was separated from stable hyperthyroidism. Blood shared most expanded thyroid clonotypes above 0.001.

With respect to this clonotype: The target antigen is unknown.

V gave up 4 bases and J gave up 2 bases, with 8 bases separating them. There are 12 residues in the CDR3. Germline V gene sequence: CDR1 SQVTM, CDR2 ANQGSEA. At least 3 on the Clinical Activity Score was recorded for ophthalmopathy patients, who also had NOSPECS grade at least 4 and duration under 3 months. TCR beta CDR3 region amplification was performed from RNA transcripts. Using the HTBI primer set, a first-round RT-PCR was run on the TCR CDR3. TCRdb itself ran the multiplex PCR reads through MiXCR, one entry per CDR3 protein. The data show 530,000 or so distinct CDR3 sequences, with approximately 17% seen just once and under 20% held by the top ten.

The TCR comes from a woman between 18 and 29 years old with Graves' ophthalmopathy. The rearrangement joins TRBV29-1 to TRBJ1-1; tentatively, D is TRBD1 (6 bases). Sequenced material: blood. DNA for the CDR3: TGCAGCGTTGGGACAGACAACACTGAAGCTTTCTTT. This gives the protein CSVGTDNTEAFF.